This T cell receptor beta chain derives from a study of siplizumab effects on memory and regulatory T cells. Broader study findings: In unstimulated cells, naive T cells appeared more diverse than memory T cells and seemed major alloresponse contributors.

The data were produced by immunoSEQ multiplex PCR, yet TCRdb's version contains in-frame clones alone and is incomplete. The data contain about 72,000 clones, about 90% of them singletons. Looked up from germline, CDR1 is SGHAT and CDR2 is FQNNGV. V dropped 2 bases and J dropped 9 bases, with 11 bases sitting between them. The CDR3 is made up of 13 amino acids. With regard to this clone: The antigen is not known.

The source is a human donor in good health. The gene calls are TRBV11-2 and TRBJ1-5, with unresolved D. Sequencing was performed on CD8+ T cells sorted from blood. In DNA, the CDR3 is TGTGCCAGCAGCTTATTGGTTGAGGGGCCCCAGCATTTT. This codes for CASSLLVEGPQHF.